Listed below are T cell receptor beta chains from one sample, sequenced in a study of T cell repertoires in cytomegalovirus infection. TCRdb fed the reads into MiXCR, producing one record per CDR3 protein. The sample holds under 200,000 distinct CDR3 sequences, approximately 9.7% seen once. Sequenced input: PBMCs. These receptors were taken from a human donor in good health (CMV status not recorded). Some clones in this sample may be carry-over from other donors' samples. CDR3s include the opening cysteine and the closing phenylalanine or tryptophan. The D gene is left open where the match is weak. Clone size appears in some rows only: once, few, many, or a class for an expanded clone.

v_call: TRBV3-1
clone_size: NA
d_call: NA
j_call: TRBJ2-7
cdr3_aa: CASSQESLISYEQYF
cdr3_nt: TGTGCCAGCAGCCAAGAATCCTTGATCTCCTACGAGCAGTACTTC

v_call: TRBV7-2
clone_size: many
d_call: NA
j_call: TRBJ1-4
cdr3_aa: CASSLNPGPNEKLFF
cdr3_nt: TGTGCCAGCAGCTTAAACCCGGGCCCTAATGAAAAACTGTTTTTT

v_call: TRBV7-2
clone_size: many
d_call: NA
j_call: TRBJ2-1
cdr3_aa: CASSLDRGNEQFF
cdr3_nt: TGTGCCAGCAGCTTAGATAGGGGGAATGAGCAGTTCTTC

v_call: TRBV20-1
clone_size: NA
d_call: NA
j_call: TRBJ2-1
cdr3_aa: CSARPGGRSDNEQFF
cdr3_nt: TGCAGTGCTAGGCCAGGAGGGAGATCCGACAATGAGCAGTTCTTC

v_call: TRBV29-1
clone_size: many
d_call: NA
j_call: TRBJ1-2
cdr3_aa: CSASRAAAYGYTF
cdr3_nt: TGCAGCGCTTCTAGGGCAGCGGCCTATGGCTACACCTTC

v_call: TRBV7-8
clone_size: many
d_call: TRBD2
j_call: TRBJ2-3
cdr3_aa: CASSSRTSEGTDTQYF
cdr3_nt: TGTGCCAGCAGCTCTAGGACTAGCGAGGGAACAGATACGCAGTATTTT

v_call: TRBV28
clone_size: NA
d_call: NA
j_call: TRBJ1-3
cdr3_aa: CASRENAGNTIYF
cdr3_nt: TGTGCCAGCAGAGAAAATGCGGGAAACACCATATATTTT

v_call: TRBV6-6
clone_size: many
d_call: NA
j_call: TRBJ2-3
cdr3_aa: CASSLLIDTQYF
cdr3_nt: TGTGCCAGCAGTTTACTGATAGATACGCAGTATTTT

v_call: TRBV7-2
clone_size: many
d_call: TRBD1
j_call: TRBJ2-5
cdr3_aa: CASSLQGVHEETQYF
cdr3_nt: TGTGCCAGCAGCCTACAGGGGGTACATGAAGAGACCCAGTACTTC

v_call: TRBV7-2
clone_size: many
d_call: TRBD2
j_call: TRBJ2-5
cdr3_aa: CASSYSGTSGKETQYF
cdr3_nt: TGTGCCAGCAGTTATTCCGGGACTAGCGGGAAGGAGACCCAGTACTTC